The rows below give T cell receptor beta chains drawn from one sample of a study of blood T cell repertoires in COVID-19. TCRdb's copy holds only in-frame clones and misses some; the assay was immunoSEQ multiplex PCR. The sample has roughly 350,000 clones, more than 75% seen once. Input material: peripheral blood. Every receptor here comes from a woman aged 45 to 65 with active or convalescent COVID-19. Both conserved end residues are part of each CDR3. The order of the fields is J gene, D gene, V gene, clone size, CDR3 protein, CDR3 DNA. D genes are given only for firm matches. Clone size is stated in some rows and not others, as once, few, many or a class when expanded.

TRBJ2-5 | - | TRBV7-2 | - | CASSLVRGGEKYF | TGTGCCAGCAGCCTCGTGCGAGGCGGTGAAAAGTACTTC
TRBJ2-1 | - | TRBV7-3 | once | CASSIEGWREDNEQFF | TGTGCCAGCAGTATTGAGGGTTGGCGGGAAGACAATGAGCAGTTCTTC
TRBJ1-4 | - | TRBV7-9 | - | CASTPRPNNEKLFF | TGTGCCAGCACTCCGAGGCCAAATAATGAAAAACTGTTTTTT
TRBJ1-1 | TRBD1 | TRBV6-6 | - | CASSSTGTGNTEAFF | TGTGCCAGCAGTTCAACCGGGACAGGGAACACTGAAGCTTTCTTT
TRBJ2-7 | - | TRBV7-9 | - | CASSLDTSLGSEQYF | TGTGCCAGCAGCTTAGATACATCCTTGGGGAGCGAGCAGTACTTC
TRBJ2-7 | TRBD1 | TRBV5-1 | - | CASSSTTGAGEQYF | TGCGCCAGCAGCTCCACCACAGGGGCCGGCGAGCAGTACTTC
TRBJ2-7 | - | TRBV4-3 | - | CASSQEIRPSYEQYF | TGCGCCAGCAGCCAAGAAATCAGGCCATCCTACGAGCAGTACTTC
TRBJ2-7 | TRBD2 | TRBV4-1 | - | CASSRGLAGAYEQYF | TGCGCCAGCAGCCGGGGACTAGCGGGAGCCTACGAGCAGTACTTC
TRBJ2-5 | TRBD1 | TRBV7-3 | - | CASSLSTGVAKTQYF | TGTGCCAGCAGCTTATCGACAGGGGTCGCAAAGACCCAGTACTTC
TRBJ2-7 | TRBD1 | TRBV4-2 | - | CASSQDWGQGNDEQYF | TGTGCCAGCAGCCAAGATTGGGGACAGGGGAACGACGAGCAGTACTTC
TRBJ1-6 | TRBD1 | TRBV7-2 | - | CASSLKNRDRSHNSPLHF | TGTGCCAGCAGCTTAAAGAACCGGGACAGGAGTCATAATTCACCCCTCCACTTT
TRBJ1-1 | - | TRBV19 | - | CASSIGLGRGTEAFF | TGTGCCAGTAGTATAGGTTTGGGGAGGGGCACTGAAGCTTTCTTT
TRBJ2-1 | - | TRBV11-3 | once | CASSSGWDGRSDNEQFF | TGTGCCAGCAGCTCTGGGTGGGACGGGAGATCCGACAATGAGCAGTTCTTC
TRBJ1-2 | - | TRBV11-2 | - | CASSLTGDYGYTF | TGTGCCAGCAGCCTAACCGGGGACTATGGCTACACCTTC
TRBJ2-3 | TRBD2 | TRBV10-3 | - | CATAAGGTNTDTQYF | TGTGCCACCGCGGCGGGTGGGACTAACACAGATACGCAGTATTTT
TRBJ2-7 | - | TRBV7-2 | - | CASSVVGGDTYEQYF | TGTGCCAGCAGCGTCGTGGGAGGCGACACCTACGAGCAGTACTTC